A selection of T cell receptor beta chains follows, all from one sample in a study of blood T cells in healthy people across ages. TCRdb re-called the 5' RACE reads with MiXCR, one entry per CDR3 protein. The top ten clones hold around 15% of a sample with just under 900,000 distinct CDR3 sequences, 29% of them seen once. The sequencing sample was made of blood. These TCRs come from a woman aged 80 or over in good health. The CDR3 runs from the conserved cysteine through the conserved F or W. A D gene is named only where the DNA matches it firmly.

CDR3 protein,J gene,D gene,V gene
CASSPNLQETQYF,TRBJ2-5,NA,TRBV18
CASSYSGRGLAKNIQYF,TRBJ2-4,TRBD2,TRBV6-5
CSDWGGLLGNEQYF,TRBJ2-5,NA,TRBV20-1
CASSLTGGGLAGGTVQYF,TRBJ2-7,TRBD2,TRBV11-2
CASSLGLEPQGQFF,TRBJ2-1,NA,TRBV7-2
CASTRTAYNEQFF,TRBJ2-1,NA,TRBV6-6
CASLRTWGPEAFF,TRBJ1-1,NA,TRBV10-2
CASSLHSRGGELFF,TRBJ2-2,NA,TRBV4-3
CASSIRDRDHNEQYF,TRBJ2-5,TRBD1,TRBV27
CASRMPGLPNSPLHF,TRBJ1-6,NA,TRBV25-1
CASSLGTGSSTNYGYTF,TRBJ1-2,TRBD1,TRBV12-3/TRBV12-4
CASSLDRRGLAYGYTF,TRBJ1-2,NA,TRBV5-5
CASSLGDGLAGGYEQFF,TRBJ2-1,TRBD2,TRBV7-2
CASSTRDRASYEQYF,TRBJ2-7,NA,TRBV21-1
CSVGTNRNQPQHF,TRBJ1-5,NA,TRBV29-1
CASSLLGAETQYF,TRBJ2-5,NA,TRBV12-3/TRBV12-4
CASSPLPLGTVAGGSYNEQFF,TRBJ2-1,NA,TRBV5-1
CASSLFAEAGEQYF,TRBJ2-7,NA,TRBV27